This TCR beta chain emerged from a study of T cell responses to AZD1222 COVID-19 vaccine. Findings of the study overall: Spike was spanned by vaccine-associated CD4 TCRs, which were dominant at 160-218 and 743-854. Sampled repertoires all dated from after the peak T cell response. Vaccination with two AZD1222 doses was followed by a rise in Spike-specific TCR breadth and depth. Just a handful of AZD1222 recipients tested seropositive at baseline.

This CDR3 has 13 amino acids. V was clipped by 3 bases and J by 2 bases, with 7 bases between them. The table came from immunoSEQ multiplex PCR; TCRdb's copy has only in-frame clones and leaves some out. In the table there are around 30,000 clones, 93% of which are singletons. Comments on this clone: Its antigen is not identified.

The origin of this receptor is an adult in good health. The chain has TRBV12-3 or TRBV12-4 and TRBJ1-2; D unclear. Sequences were derived from peripheral blood, sampled on day 0 of AZD1222 vaccination. The CDR3 sequence: CASSFDTNYGYTF. CDR3 bases: TGTGCCAGCAGTTTTGACACCAACTATGGCTACACCTTC.